This TCR beta chain was identified during a study of blood T cell repertoires in COVID-19. Study as a whole: Collection of acute and convalescent COVID-19 samples took place in the United States, Italy and Spain. Sample material is recorded as cDNA or gDNA derived from T cells, B-cell-depleted T cells, or PBMCs.

One Seattle source followed patients from active infection through their disease course. Under the authors' procedure: It was from reference gene primer amplification that nucleated cell counts were estimated. Using immunoSEQ multiplex PCR, the repertoire was profiled, and TCRdb retains in-frame clones only, with some absent. From that table come the V and J calls and clone size; the DNA was used to work out D and trimming. The data show about 170,000 clones, approximately 80% seen once. What was sequenced was peripheral blood. The receptor was isolated from a middle-aged woman with COVID-19, enrolled during active disease.

The CDR3 coding sequence is TGTGCCAGCAGTTCCGGGACAGGGAGATACCACACCGGGGAGCTGTTTTTT. Translation: CASSSGTGRYHTGELFF. This chain joins TRBV28 and TRBJ2-2, with 9 nucleotides matching TRBD1. Trimming cost V 4 bases and J 3 bases; bases outside gene matches: 9. The germline V gene has CDR1 MDHEN and CDR2 SYDVKM. This CDR3 region has 17 residues.